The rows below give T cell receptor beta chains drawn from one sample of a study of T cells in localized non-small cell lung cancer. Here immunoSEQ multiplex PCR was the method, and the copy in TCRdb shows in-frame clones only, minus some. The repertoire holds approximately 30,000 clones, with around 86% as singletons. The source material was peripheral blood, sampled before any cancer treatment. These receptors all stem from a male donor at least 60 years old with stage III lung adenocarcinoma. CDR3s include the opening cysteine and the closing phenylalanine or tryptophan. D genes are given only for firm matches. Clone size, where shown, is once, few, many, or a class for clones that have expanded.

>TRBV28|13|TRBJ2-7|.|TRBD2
CASSLRGAYEQYF
TGTGCCAGCAGTTTGCGGGGGGCGTACGAGCAGTACTTC
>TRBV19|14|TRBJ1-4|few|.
CASRGTATNEKLFF
TGTGCCAGTAGGGGTACCGCAACTAATGAAAAACTGTTTTTT
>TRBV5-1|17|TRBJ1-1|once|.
CASSGGTNLRRNTEAFF
TGCGCCAGCAGCGGGGGGACTAACCTAAGACGGAACACTGAAGCTTTCTTT
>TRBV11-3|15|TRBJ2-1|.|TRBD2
CARPRAGGPYNEQFF
TGTGCCCGCCCGAGAGCGGGAGGCCCCTACAATGAGCAGTTCTTC
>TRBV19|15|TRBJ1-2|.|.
CASRSGQPPNYGYTF
TGTGCCAGTCGGTCTGGACAGCCACCTAACTATGGCTACACCTTC
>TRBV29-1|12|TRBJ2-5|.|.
CSAWDSKETQYF
TGCAGCGCCTGGGACTCCAAAGAGACCCAGTACTTC
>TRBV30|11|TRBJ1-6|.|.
CASSRDSPLHF
TGTGCCTCATCAAGGGATTCACCCCTCCACTTT
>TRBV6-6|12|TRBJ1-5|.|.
CASRGSNQPQHF
TGTGCCAGCCGGGGAAGCAATCAGCCCCAGCATTTT
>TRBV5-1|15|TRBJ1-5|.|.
CASSLGQPNNQPQHF
TGCGCCAGCAGCTTGGGTCAGCCCAACAATCAGCCCCAGCATTTT
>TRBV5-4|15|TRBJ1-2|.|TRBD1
CASSLKGRGSYGYTF
TGTGCCAGCAGCTTGAAGGGCAGGGGGTCCTATGGCTACACCTTC
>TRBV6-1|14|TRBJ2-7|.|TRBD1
CASSELGQGYEQYF
TGTGCCAGCAGTGAATTGGGACAGGGCTACGAGCAGTACTTC
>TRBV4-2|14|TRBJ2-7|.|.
CASSQGTEAYEQYF
TGTGCCAGCAGCCAAGGAACAGAAGCCTACGAGCAGTACTTC
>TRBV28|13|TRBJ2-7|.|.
CASKRTVPPEQYF
TGTGCCAGCAAGCGGACAGTCCCGCCCGAGCAGTACTTC
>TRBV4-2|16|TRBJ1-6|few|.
CASSQDPGTYNSPLHF
TGTGCCAGCAGCCAAGATCCCGGGACGTATAATTCACCCCTCCACTTT
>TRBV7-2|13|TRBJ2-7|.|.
CASSQGLFYEQYF
TGTGCCAGCAGCCAAGGCCTTTTTTACGAGCAGTACTTC
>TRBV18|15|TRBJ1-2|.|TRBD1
CASSPGQGSEYGYTF
TGTGCCAGCTCACCGGGACAGGGATCAGAGTATGGCTACACCTTC
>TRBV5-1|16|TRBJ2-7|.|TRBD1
CASSSGTGQGVYEQYF
TGCGCCAGCAGCTCCGGAACGGGACAGGGGGTCTACGAGCAGTACTTC
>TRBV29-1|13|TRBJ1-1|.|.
CSVEDRLNTEAFF
TGCAGCGTTGAAGACAGGTTGAACACTGAAGCTTTCTTT
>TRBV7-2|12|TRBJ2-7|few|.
CASSDGRYEQYF
TGTGCCAGCAGCGACGGCAGGTACGAGCAGTACTTC
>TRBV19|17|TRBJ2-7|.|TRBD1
CASSRATPGQGSYEQYF
TGTGCCAGTAGTAGGGCAACGCCGGGACAGGGCTCCTACGAGCAGTACTTC
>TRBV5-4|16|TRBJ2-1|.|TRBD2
CASSSRSGGSYNEQFF
TGTGCCAGCAGCTCGCGTTCGGGAGGCTCCTACAATGAGCAGTTCTTC
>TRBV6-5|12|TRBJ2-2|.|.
CASSYWRGELFF
TGTGCCAGCAGTTATTGGCGGGGGGAGCTGTTTTTT
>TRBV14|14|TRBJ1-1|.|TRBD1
CASSRFYRGSEAFF
TGTGCCAGCAGCCGTTTTTACAGGGGATCTGAAGCTTTCTTT
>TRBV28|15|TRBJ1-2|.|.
CASSQLREGPYGYTF
TGTGCCAGCAGTCAACTCCGGGAGGGGCCCTATGGCTACACCTTC
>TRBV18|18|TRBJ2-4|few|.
CASSPNLAGAGAKNIQYF
TGTGCCAGCTCGCCTAACCTCGCGGGCGCCGGAGCCAAAAACATTCAGTACTTC
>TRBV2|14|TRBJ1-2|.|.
CASSESGLGYGYTF
TGTGCCAGCAGTGAATCAGGGTTGGGCTATGGCTACACCTTC
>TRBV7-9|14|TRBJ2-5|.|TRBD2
CASSSAGGVETQYF
TGTGCCAGCAGCTCAGCGGGAGGGGTAGAGACCCAGTACTTC
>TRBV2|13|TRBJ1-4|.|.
CASSGLANEKLFF
TGTGCCAGCAGTGGGTTGGCTAATGAAAAACTGTTTTTT
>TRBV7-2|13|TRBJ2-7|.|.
CASSLDREDEQYF
TGTGCCAGCAGCTTAGACAGGGAAGACGAGCAGTACTTC
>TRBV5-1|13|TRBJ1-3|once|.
CASAPSSGNTIYF
TGCGCCAGTGCCCCGAGCTCTGGAAACACCATATATTTT
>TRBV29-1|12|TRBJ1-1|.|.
CSVQGVGTEAFF
TGCAGCGTTCAAGGGGTGGGCACTGAAGCTTTCTTT
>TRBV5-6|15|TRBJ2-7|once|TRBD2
CASRTKLALTYEQYF
TGTGCCAGCAGGACGAAACTAGCGCTAACCTACGAGCAGTACTTC
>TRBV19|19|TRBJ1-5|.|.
CASSIGGRGAASPNQPQHF
TGTGCCAGTAGTATAGGGGGGCGTGGTGCGGCTTCTCCAAATCAGCCCCAGCATTTT
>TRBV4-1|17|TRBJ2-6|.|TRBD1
CASSQVQGTSGANVLTF
TGCGCCAGCAGCCAAGTACAGGGGACCTCTGGGGCCAACGTCCTGACTTTC
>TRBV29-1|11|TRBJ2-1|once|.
CSVDSYNEQFF
TGCAGCGTTGATTCCTACAATGAGCAGTTCTTC
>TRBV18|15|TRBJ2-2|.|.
CASKTGNANTGELFF
TGTGCCAGCAAAACCGGGAACGCAAACACCGGGGAGCTGTTTTTT
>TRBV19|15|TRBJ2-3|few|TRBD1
CASRPRQGARDTQYF
TGTGCCAGTAGGCCTAGACAGGGGGCGAGAGATACGCAGTATTTT
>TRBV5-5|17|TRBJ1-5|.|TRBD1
CASSRTGQNPANQPQHF
TGTGCCAGCAGTAGGACAGGGCAAAACCCAGCCAATCAGCCCCAGCATTTT
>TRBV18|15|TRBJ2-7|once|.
CASSPSAQAPYEQYF
TGTGCCAGCTCACCTAGCGCACAGGCTCCCTACGAGCAGTACTTC
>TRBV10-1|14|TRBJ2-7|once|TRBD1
CASSRGQGANEQYF
TGCGCCAGCAGCCGGGGACAGGGGGCCAACGAGCAGTACTTC
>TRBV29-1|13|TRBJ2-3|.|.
CSVRGGSTDTQYF
TGCAGCGTCCGTGGGGGTTCCACAGATACGCAGTATTTT
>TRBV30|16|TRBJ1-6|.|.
CAWSVVGISYNSPLHF
TGTGCCTGGAGTGTAGTAGGGATCTCCTATAATTCACCCCTCCACTTT
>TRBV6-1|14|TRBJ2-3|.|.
CASIQRANTDTQYF
TGTGCCAGCATCCAACGGGCCAACACAGATACGCAGTATTTT
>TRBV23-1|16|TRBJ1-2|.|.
CASSQTRTQGSYGYTF
TGCGCCAGCAGCCAAACCAGAACACAGGGAAGCTATGGCTACACCTTC
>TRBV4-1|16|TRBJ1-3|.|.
CASSQDPAGSGNTIYF
TGCGCCAGCAGCCAAGATCCCGCGGGCTCTGGAAACACCATATATTTT
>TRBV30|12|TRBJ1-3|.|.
CASRAPGVTIYF
TGTGCCTCCAGGGCTCCGGGAGTCACCATATATTTT
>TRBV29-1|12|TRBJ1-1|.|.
CSVEMPNTEAFF
TGCAGCGTTGAAATGCCGAACACTGAAGCTTTCTTT
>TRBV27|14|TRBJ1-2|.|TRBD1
CASRSRQGTYGYTF
TGTGCCAGCAGGTCAAGACAGGGTACCTATGGCTACACCTTC
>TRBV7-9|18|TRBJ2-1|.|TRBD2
CASRYYERWGGSWLEQFF
TGTGCCAGCAGATACTATGAGCGATGGGGCGGGAGCTGGCTTGAGCAGTTCTTC
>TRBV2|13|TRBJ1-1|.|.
CASSEEDSLKAFF
TGTGCCAGCAGTGAAGAGGACAGCTTGAAAGCTTTCTTT
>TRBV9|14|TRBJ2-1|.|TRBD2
CASSLRGGYNEQFF
TGTGCCAGCAGCTTAAGGGGAGGGTACAATGAGCAGTTCTTC
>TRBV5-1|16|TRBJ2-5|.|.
CASSLEPGTSQETQYF
TGCGCCAGCAGCTTGGAACCCGGAACTTCCCAAGAGACCCAGTACTTC